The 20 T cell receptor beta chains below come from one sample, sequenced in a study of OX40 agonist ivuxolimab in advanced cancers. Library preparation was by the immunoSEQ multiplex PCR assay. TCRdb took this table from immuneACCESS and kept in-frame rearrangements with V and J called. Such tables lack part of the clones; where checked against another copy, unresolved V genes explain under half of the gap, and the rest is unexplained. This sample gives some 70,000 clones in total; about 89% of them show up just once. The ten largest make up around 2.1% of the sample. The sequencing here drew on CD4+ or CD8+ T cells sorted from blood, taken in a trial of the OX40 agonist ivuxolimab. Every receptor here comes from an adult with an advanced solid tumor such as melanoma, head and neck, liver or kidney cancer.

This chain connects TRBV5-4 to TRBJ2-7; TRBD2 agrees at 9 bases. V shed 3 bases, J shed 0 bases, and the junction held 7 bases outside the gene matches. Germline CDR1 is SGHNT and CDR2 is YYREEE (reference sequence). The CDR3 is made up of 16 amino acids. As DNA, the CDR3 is TGTGCCAGCAGCTCGATAGCGGGAGCGGGCTCCTACGAGCAGTACTTC. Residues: CASSSIAGAGSYEQYF.

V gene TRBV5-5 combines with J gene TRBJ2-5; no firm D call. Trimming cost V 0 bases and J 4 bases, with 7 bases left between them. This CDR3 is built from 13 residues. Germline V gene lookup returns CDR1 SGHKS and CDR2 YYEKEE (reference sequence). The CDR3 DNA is TGTGCCAGCAGCTTGGGGCTGGTAGAGACCCAGTACTTC. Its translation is CASSLGLVETQYF.

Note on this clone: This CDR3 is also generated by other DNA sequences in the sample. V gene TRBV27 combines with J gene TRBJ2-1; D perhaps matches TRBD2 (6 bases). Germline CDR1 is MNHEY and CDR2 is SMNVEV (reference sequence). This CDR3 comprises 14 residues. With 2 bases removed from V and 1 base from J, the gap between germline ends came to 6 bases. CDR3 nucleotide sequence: TGTGCCAGCAGTTTAGCGGGGTCCTACAATGAGCAGTTCTTC. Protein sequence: CASSLAGSYNEQFF.

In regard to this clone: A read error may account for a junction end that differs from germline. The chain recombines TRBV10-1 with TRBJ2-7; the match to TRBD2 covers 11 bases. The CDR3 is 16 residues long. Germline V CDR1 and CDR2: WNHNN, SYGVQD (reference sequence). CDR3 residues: CASSESLAGGSDEQYF. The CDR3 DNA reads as TGCGCCAGCAGTGAGTCTCTAGCGGGAGGCTCCGACGAGCAGTACTTC.

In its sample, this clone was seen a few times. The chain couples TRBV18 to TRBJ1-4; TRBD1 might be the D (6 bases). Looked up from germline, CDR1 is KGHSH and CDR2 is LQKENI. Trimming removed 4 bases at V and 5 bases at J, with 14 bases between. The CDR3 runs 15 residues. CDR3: CASSLMTGGNEKLFF. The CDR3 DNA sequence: TGTGCCAGCTCACTTATGACAGGCGGAAATGAAAAACTGTTTTTT.

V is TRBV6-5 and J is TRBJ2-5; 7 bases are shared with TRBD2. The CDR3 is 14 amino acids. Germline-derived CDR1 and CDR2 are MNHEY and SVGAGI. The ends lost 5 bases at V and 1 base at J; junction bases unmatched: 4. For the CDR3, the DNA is TGTGCCAGCAGTCAAGGGACTATCCAAGAGACCCAGTACTTC. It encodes CASSQGTIQETQYF.

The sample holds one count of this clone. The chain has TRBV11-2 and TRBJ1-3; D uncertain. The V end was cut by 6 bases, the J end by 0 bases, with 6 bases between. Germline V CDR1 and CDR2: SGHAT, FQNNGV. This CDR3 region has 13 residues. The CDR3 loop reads CASRPNSGNTIYF. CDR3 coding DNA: TGTGCCAGCAGGCCGAACTCTGGAAACACCATATATTTT. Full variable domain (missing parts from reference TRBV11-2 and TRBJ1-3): EAGVAQSPRYKIIEKRQSVAFWCNPISGHATLYWYQQILGQGPKLLIQFQNNGVVDDSQLPKDRFSAERLKGVDSTLKIQPAKLEDSAVYLCASRPNSGNTIYFGEGSWLTVV.

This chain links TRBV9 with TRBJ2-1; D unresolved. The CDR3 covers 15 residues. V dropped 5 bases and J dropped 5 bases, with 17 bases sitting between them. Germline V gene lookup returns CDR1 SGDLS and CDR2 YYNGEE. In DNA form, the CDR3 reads TGTGCCAGCAGTGCACGGGCTGGGGTAAACAATGAGCAGTTCTTC. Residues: CASSARAGVNNEQFF.

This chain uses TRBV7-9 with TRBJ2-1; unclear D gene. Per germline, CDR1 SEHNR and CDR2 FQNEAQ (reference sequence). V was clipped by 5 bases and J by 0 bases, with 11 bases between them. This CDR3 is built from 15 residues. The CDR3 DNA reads TGTGCCAGCAGCGCAAGCGTGAGCTCCTACAATGAGCAGTTCTTC. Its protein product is CASSASVSSYNEQFF.

The CDR3 here is CACKGGATNEKLFF. CDR3 coding DNA: TGTGCCTGTAAAGGGGGGGCAACTAATGAAAAACTGTTTTTT. This chain connects TRBV30 to TRBJ1-4, with a weak D call TRBD1 (6 bases). The CDR3 is made up of 14 amino acids. CDR1 is GTSNPN and CDR2 is SVGIG in the germline V gene (reference sequence). V shed 6 bases and J shed 0 bases, with 11 bases lying between them.

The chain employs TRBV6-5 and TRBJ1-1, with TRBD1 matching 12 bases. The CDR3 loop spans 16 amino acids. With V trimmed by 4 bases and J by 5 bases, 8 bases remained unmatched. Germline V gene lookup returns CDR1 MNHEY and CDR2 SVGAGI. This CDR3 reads CASSSGTGGGGTEAFF. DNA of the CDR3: TGTGCCAGCAGTTCCGGGACAGGGGGCGGGGGGACTGAAGCTTTCTTT.

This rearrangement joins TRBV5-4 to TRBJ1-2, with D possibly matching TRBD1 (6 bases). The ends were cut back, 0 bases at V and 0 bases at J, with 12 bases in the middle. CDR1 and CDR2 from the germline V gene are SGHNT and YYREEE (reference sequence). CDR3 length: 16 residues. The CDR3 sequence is CASSLGGGRTNYGYTF. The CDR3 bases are TGTGCCAGCAGCTTGGGGGGGGGCAGAACTAACTATGGCTACACCTTC.

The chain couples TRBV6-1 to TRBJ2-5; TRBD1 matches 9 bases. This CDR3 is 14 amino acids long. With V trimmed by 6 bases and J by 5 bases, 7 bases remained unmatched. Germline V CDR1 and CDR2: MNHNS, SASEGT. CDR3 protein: CASSPDRGWETQYF. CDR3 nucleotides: TGTGCCAGCAGCCCGGACAGGGGATGGGAGACCCAGTACTTC.

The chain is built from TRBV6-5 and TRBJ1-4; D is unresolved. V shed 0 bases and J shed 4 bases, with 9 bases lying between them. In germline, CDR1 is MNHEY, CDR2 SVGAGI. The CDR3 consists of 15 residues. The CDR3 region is CASSYSGPNNEKLFF. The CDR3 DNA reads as TGTGCCAGCAGTTACTCTGGACCGAATAATGAAAAACTGTTTTTT.

The CDR3 DNA follows: TGTGCCAGCTCACCACGGAGGACCTCCGATACCTATGGCTACACCTTC. It specifies CASSPRRTSDTYGYTF. This chain joins TRBV18 and TRBJ1-2; D not resolved. Trimming removed 1 base at V and 4 bases at J, with 16 bases between. Looked up from germline, CDR1 is KGHSH and CDR2 is LQKENI. The CDR3 has 16 amino acids.

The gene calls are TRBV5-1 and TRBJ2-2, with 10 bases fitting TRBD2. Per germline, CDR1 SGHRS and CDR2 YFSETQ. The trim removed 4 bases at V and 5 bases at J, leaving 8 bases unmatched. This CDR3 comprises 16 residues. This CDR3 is CASSQIGSGRTGELFF. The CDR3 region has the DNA TGCGCCAGCAGCCAGATTGGTAGCGGGAGGACCGGGGAGCTGTTTTTT.

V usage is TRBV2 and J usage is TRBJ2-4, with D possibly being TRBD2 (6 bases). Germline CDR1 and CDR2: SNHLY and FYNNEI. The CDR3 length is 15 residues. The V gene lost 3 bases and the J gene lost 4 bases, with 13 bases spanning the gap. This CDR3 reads CASSENSAGKNIQYF. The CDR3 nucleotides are TGTGCCAGCAGTGAGAATAGTGCGGGGAAAAACATTCAGTACTTC.

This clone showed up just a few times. CDR3 sequence: CASRDLVSYEQYF. CDR3 DNA sequence: TGTGCCAGCAGAGATCTCGTCTCCTACGAGCAGTACTTC. The gene calls are TRBV6-1 and TRBJ2-7; D remains unclear. This CDR3 has 13 amino acids. V lost 6 bases, J lost 0 bases, and 9 bases lay in between. CDR1 is MNHNS and CDR2 is SASEGT in the germline V gene.

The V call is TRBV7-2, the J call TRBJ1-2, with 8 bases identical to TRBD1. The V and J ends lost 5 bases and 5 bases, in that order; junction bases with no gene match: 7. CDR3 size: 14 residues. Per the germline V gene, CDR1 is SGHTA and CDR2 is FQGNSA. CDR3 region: CASSRTGGGYGYTF. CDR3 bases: TGTGCCAGCAGCCGTACAGGGGGAGGGTATGGCTACACCTTC.

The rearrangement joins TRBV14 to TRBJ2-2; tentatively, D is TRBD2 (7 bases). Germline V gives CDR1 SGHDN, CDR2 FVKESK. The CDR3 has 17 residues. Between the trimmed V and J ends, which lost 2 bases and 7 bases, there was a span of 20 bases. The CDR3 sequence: CASSQWSNREGSGELFF. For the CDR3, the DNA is TGTGCCAGCAGCCAATGGTCCAACAGGGAGGGGAGCGGGGAGCTGTTTTTT.